This T cell receptor (beta chain) was obtained from a study of blood T cell repertoires in COVID-19. On the study more broadly: The samples span acute and convalescent COVID-19 from the United States, Italy and Spain.

There are 13 residues in the CDR3. Trimming shortened V by 2 bases and J by 7 bases, and 11 bases separated the two germline ends. The method was immunoSEQ multiplex PCR; TCRdb's version includes in-frame clones alone and lacks a portion of them. This sample has fewer than 150,000 clones, with over 65% found just once. The source of this sequence is a woman between 35 and 50 years old with acute or convalescent COVID-19. The chain links TRBV12-3 or TRBV12-4 to TRBJ1-1; D is possibly TRBD1 (6 bases). What was sequenced was peripheral blood. CDR3 in DNA: TGTGCCAGCAGTTTATTGGGGGCGGGTGAAGCTTTCTTT. It specifies CASSLLGAGEAFF.